This TCR beta chain was obtained from a study of T cell responses to AZD1222 COVID-19 vaccine (dated by TCRdb to about 2021). As for the study more broadly: TCR sequencing was performed for about 250 trial participants, of whom around 210 were given two doses of AZD1222 and some 26 were given two doses of MenACWY control vaccine. Trial participants were enrolled into age subgroups of 18-55, 56-69 and 70-plus years, which contained roughly 140, 27 and 60 TCR-sequenced participants, respectively. Beyond this particular receptor, the publication reports: In the small 56-69-year group, the increase in depth fell short of significance, most likely because of low power. Spike-specific TCR breadth and depth rose significantly after two AZD1222 doses compared with day 0 and with MenACWY recipients. Epitopes outside the regions mutated in the B.1.351 and B.1.1.7 variants were reportedly recognized by nearly half of the unique spike-specific TCRs. Most participants were white British and females outnumbered males, and the authors suggested that clonal diversity may have been underestimated. Because no day 14 peak-response samples were available, repertoires were characterized only after the peak T cell response. The whole spike protein was spanned by vaccine-associated CD4 TCRs, and dominant responses were seen in regions 160-218 and 743-854. Conclusions about previously exposed vaccinees are limited, since just six AZD1222 recipients were seropositive for SARS-CoV-2 at baseline.

This specimen's time point label, interpreted: baseline before first vaccination. The sample's treatment or condition, from its label and the paper: meningococcal conjugate vaccine given as trial control. Vaccinee samples were obtained from the UK trials COV001 and COV002, which included a single-blind randomized controlled phase 2/3 trial of AZD1222 (ChAdOx1 nCoV-19) in healthy adults. For TCRbeta chain sequencing, PBMC samples from trial participants were taken at day 0 and at day 28 after the second dose. This clone was seen a few times. The target of this receptor is not known. No much larger clone is present one base from it, and per-base qualities are unavailable. The CDR3 regions of human TCRbeta chains were analyzed by immunosequencing. The paper's processing steps were these. TCRs in the repertoires were matched against a reference library of SARS-CoV-2-specific TCRs that had been generated with the MIRA antigen-specificity platform. Breadth meant the fraction of unique TCRs that were SARS-CoV-2-associated, whereas depth meant the fraction of total T cells that were SARS-CoV-2-associated. Using the MIRA data, every spike-specific TCR was mapped to the spike region that the TCR reacted to and assigned to either a CD4 or a CD8 class. Log10-transformed breadth and depth values were compared by one-way ANOVA with Sidak's multiple comparisons tests. The immuneACCESS repertoire file appears here via TCRdb, limited to in-frame rearrangements. These files lack a portion of the clones; in checked studies, under half of the deficit traces to unresolved V genes, and the cause of the others is not known. Clonal size and the V and J genes are those of that table, whereas D and trimming came from the DNA. The sample table lists tens of thousands of clones, around 90% of them with a count of one. About 5.5% of the sample is in the top ten clones.

CDR1 and CDR2 are read off the germline V gene (reference sequence) as LNHDA and SQIVND. The CDR3 measures 14 amino acids from cysteine to phenylalanine. The retained sequence is limited to the CDR3, 42 bases, with the frame set at the first base. V is cut by 7 bases and J by 7 bases, and the space between the germline ends is 17 bases. The clonotype comes from an adult in good health. The sample consisted of peripheral blood, taken on day 0 of MenACWY control vaccination. The receptor chain draws on TRBV19 and TRBJ1-5; D gene: possibly TRBD1, on 6 matching bases. The CDR3 region has the sequence CASTHGGGGQPQHF. The nucleotides read TGTGCCAGTACCCATGGAGGGGGAGGCCAGCCCCAGCATTTT.